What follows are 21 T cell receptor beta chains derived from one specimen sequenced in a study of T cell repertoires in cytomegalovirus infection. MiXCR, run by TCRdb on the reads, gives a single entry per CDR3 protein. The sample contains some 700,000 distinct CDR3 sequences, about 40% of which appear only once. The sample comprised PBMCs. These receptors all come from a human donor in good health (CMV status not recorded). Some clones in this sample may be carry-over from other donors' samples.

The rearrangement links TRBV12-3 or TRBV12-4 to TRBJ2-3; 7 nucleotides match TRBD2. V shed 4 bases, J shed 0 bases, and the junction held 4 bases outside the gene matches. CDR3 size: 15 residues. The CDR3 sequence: CASSSGGTSTDTQYF. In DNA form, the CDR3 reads TGTGCCAGCAGTTCCGGGGGGACCAGCACAGATACGCAGTATTTT.

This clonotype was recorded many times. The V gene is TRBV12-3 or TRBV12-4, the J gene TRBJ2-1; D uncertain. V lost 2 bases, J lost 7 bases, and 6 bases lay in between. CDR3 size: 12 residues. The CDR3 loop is CASSLFGNEQFF. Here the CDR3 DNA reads TGTGCCAGCAGTTTATTTGGAAATGAGCAGTTCTTC.

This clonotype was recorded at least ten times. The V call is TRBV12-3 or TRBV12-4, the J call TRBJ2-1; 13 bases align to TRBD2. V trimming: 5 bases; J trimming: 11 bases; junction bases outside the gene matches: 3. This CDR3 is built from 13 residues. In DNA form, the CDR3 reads TGTGCCAGCAGTCCCGGGACTAGCGGGAAGCAGTTCTTC. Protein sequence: CASSPGTSGKQFF.

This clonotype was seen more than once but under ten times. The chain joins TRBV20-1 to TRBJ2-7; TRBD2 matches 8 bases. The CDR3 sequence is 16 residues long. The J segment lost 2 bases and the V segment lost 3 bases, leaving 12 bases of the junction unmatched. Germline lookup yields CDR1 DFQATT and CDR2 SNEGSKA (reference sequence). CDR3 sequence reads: CSASALRAGGTYEQYF. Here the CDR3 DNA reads TGCAGTGCTAGTGCGCTTAGGGCGGGAGGCACCTACGAGCAGTACTTC.

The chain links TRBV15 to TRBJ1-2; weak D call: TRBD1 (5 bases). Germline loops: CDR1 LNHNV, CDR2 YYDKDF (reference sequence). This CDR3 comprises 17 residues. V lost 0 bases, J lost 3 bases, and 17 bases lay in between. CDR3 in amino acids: CATSRDSQGLVDYGYTF. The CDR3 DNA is TGTGCCACCAGCAGAGATTCGCAGGGTTTGGTTGACTATGGCTACACCTTC.

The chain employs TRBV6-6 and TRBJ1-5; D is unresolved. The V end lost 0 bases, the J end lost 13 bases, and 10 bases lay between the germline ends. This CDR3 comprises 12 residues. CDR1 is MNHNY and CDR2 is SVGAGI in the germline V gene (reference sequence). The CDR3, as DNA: TGTGCCAGCAGTTACTCGCTGGGAAAACAGCATTTT. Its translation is CASSYSLGKQHF.

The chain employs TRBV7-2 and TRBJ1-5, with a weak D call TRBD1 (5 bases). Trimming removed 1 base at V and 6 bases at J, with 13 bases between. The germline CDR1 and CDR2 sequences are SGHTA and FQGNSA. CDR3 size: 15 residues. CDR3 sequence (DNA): TGTGCCAGCAGCTTAGGGAGACAGATATCTCAGCCCCAGCATTTT. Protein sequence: CASSLGRQISQPQHF.

The CDR3 loop reads CASSLAPLAGEVMQYF. The CDR3 nucleotides read TGTGCCAGCAGCTTAGCGCCGCTAGCGGGAGAGGTGATGCAGTACTTC. The J gene is TRBJ2-7, the V gene TRBV7-2, with TRBD2 matching over 10 bases. The CDR3 runs 16 residues. The germline V gene has CDR1 SGHTA and CDR2 FQGNSA. J lost 9 bases, V lost 0 bases, and 11 bases had no gene match.

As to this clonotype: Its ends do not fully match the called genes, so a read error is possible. As DNA, the CDR3 is TGTGCTAGCAGCTTAGGAGTAGCGGGACCTAATGAGCAGTTCTTC. Residues: CASSLGVAGPNEQFF. The chain employs TRBV7-6 and TRBJ2-1, with 8 bases aligning to TRBD2. Germline V gene lookup returns CDR1 SGHVS and CDR2 FNYEAQ. The CDR3 is 15 amino acids.

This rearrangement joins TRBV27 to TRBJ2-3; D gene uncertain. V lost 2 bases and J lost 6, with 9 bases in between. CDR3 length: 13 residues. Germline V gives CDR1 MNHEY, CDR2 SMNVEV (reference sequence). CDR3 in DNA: TGTGCCAGCAGTTTAGGGGTGTGGGATACGCAGTATTTT. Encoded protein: CASSLGVWDTQYF.

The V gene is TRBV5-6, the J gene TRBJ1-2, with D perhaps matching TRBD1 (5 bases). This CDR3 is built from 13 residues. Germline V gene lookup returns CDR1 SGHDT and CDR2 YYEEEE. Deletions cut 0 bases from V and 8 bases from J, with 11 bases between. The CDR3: CASSLDARDGYTF. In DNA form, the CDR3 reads TGTGCCAGCAGCTTGGATGCTAGGGACGGCTACACCTTC.

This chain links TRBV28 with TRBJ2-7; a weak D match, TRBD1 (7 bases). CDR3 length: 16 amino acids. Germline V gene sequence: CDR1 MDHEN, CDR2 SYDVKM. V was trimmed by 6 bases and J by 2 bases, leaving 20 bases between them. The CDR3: CASRPGGARGTYEQYF. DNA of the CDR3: TGTGCCAGCAGACCAGGCGGGGCCAGGGGGACCTACGAGCAGTACTTC.

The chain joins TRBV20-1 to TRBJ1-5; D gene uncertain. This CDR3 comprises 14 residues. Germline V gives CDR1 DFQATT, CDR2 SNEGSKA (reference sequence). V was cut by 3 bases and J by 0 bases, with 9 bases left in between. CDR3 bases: TGCAGTGCTAGGGTTCGGGATAGCAATCAGCCCCAGCATTTT. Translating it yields CSARVRDSNQPQHF.

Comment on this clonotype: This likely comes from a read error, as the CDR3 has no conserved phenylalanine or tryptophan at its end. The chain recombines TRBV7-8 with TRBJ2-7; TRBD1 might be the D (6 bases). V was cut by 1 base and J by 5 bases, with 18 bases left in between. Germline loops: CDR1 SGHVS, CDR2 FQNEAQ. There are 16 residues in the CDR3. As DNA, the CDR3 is TGTGCCAGCAGCTTAGAGGGGGACACCCCTGTCGACGAGCAGTACTTA. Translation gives CASSLEGDTPVDEQYL.

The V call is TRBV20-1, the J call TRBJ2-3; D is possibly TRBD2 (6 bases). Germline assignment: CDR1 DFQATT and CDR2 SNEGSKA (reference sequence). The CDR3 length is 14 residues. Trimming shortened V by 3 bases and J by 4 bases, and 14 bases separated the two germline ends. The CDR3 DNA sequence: TGCAGTGCTAGTTCGGGAGTGATCGCAGATACGCAGTATTTT. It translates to CSASSGVIADTQYF.

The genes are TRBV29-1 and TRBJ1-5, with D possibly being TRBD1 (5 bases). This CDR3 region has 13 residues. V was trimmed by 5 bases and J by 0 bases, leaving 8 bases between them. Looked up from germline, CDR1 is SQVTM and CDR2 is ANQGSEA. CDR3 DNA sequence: TGCAGCGTTACCGACAGTAGCAATCAGCCCCAGCATTTT. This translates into CSVTDSSNQPQHF.

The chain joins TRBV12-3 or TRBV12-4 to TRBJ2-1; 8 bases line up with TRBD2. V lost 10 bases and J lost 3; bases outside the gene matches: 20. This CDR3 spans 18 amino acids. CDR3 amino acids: CANPRPPTSAPYYNEQFF. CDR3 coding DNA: TGTGCCAACCCCCGGCCCCCGACTAGCGCTCCTTACTACAATGAGCAGTTCTTC.

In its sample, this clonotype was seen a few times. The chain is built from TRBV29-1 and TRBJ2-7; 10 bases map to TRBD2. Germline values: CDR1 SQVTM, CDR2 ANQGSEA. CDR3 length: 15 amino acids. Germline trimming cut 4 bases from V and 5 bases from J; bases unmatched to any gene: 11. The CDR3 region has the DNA TGCAGCGTTGGTCTCCCTAGCGGGAGTCCGGACGAGCAGTACTTC. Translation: CSVGLPSGSPDEQYF.

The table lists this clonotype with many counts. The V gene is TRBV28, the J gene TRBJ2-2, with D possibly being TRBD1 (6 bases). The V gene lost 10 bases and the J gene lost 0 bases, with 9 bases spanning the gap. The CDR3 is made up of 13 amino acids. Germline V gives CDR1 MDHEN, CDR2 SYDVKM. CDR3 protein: CANRAANTGELFF. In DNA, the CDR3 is TGTGCCAACAGGGCCGCGAACACCGGGGAGCTGTTTTTT.

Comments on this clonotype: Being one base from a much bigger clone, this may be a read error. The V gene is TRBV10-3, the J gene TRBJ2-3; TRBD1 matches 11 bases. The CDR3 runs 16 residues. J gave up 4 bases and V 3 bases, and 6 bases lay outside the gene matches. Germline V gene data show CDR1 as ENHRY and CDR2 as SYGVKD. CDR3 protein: CAISDSPGQGADTQYF. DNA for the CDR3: TGTGCCATCAGTGATTCGCCGGGACAGGGGGCAGATACGCAGTATTTT.

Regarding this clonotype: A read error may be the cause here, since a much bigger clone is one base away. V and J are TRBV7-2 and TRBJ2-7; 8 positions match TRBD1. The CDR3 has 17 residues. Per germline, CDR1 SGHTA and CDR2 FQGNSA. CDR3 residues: CASSLEEGQAYSYAQYF. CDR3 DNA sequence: TGTGCCAGCAGCTTAGAAGAGGGACAGGCCTACTCCTACGCGCAGTACTTC.